Below, 13 T cell receptor beta chains from the same sample are listed, as sequenced in a study of patients and donors after allogeneic stem cell transplantation. TCRdb fed the RT-PCR reads into MiXCR, producing one record per CDR3 protein. The data hold fewer than 10,000 distinct CDR3 sequences, with under 5% observed a single time. Sequenced: blood, either unsorted or a sorted T cell fraction (not recorded which). The source is a human donor who was either an allogeneic HSCT recipient or a stem cell or donor lymphocyte infusion donor (not recorded which). It is not recorded whose cells these are; they may come from a transplant donor.

This clonotype has at least ten counts. The chain is built from TRBV6-2 or TRBV6-3 and TRBJ2-2; D gene unclear. The CDR3 length is 13 residues. V shed 7 bases and J shed 7 bases, with 13 bases lying between them. CDR1 is MNHEY, CDR2 SVGEGT, per germline. CDR3 protein: CASTTAVYGELFF. CDR3 DNA: TGTGCCAGCACCACGGCCGTGTACGGGGAGCTGTTTTTT.

This clonotype is large (0.1 to 1%) in the sample. J is TRBJ2-3 and V is TRBV5-1; D unclear. V lost 0 bases and J 0 bases, leaving 8 bases between the germline ends. This CDR3 has 15 residues. Germline V gives CDR1 SGHRS, CDR2 YFSETQ. As DNA, the CDR3 is TGCGCCAGCAGCTTGGGGCAGTTTAGCACAGATACGCAGTATTTT. Its protein product is CASSLGQFSTDTQYF.

This clonotype is judged medium-sized (0.01 to 0.1%). The chain joins TRBV7-9 to TRBJ1-2, with 9 bases that match TRBD1. Trimming removed 5 bases from V and 2 bases from J; junction bases left unmatched: 6. CDR3 length: 15 amino acids. Germline-derived CDR1 and CDR2 are SEHNR and FQNEAQ (reference sequence). CDR3 bases: TGTGCCAGCAGCCTGGAGACAGGGGGAAACTATGGCTACACCTTC. Its translation: CASSLETGGNYGYTF.

Of note for this clonotype: It may be a read error: a sequence one base away is much more abundant. The chain carries TRBV11-3 and TRBJ2-5, with D unclear. The CDR3 consists of 12 residues. Germline CDR1 and CDR2: SGHNT and YENEEA. The CDR3 sequence is CARSSDLETQYF. The CDR3 bases are TGTGCCAGAAGCTCCGACCTGGAGACCCAGTACTTC.

This clonotype ranks as medium-sized. This sequence joins TRBV28 and TRBJ2-7; weak D call: TRBD2 (6 bases). The V end lost 4 bases, the J end lost 1 base, and 11 bases lay between the germline ends. There are 14 residues in the CDR3. The V gene's germline CDR1 is MDHEN and CDR2 SYDVKM. CDR3 nucleotides: TGTGCCAGCAGTTCGTCGGGAGTATCCTACGAGCAGTACTTC. Protein sequence: CASSSSGVSYEQYF.

In its sample, this clonotype was seen many times. The V and J genes are TRBV10-3 and TRBJ2-1, with 10 bases that match TRBD2. V lost 4 bases and J lost 7; bases outside the gene matches: 10. This CDR3 has 16 amino acids. CDR1 and CDR2 from the germline V gene are ENHRY and SYGVKD. DNA for the CDR3: TGTGCCATCAGTGGACCGAGCGGGAGGGCGGGGAATGAGCAGTTCTTC. Translation gives CAISGPSGRAGNEQFF.

This clonotype was recorded at least ten times. The gene calls are TRBV12-3 or TRBV12-4 and TRBJ2-7; TRBD2 matches 8 bases. V shed 2 bases and J 5 bases; nucleotides not matched to a gene: 8. This CDR3 comprises 15 residues. The CDR3 loop reads CASSLLSGRTNEQYF. CDR3 DNA sequence: TGTGCCAGCAGTTTACTAAGCGGGAGAACGAACGAGCAGTACTTC.

In its sample, this clonotype was seen many times. This rearrangement joins TRBV5-8 to TRBJ2-7; 8 bases are a match to TRBD1. Germline CDR1 SGHTS, CDR2 YDEGEE. The V segment lost 0 bases and the J segment 0 bases; nucleotides outside the gene matches: 2. This CDR3 is 15 amino acids long. DNA for the CDR3: TGTGCCAGCAGCTTGGGGGACAGGACCTCCTACGAGCAGTACTTC. Amino acids: CASSLGDRTSYEQYF.

This clonotype was seen at least ten times. The V gene is TRBV5-1, the J gene TRBJ2-2; D tentatively fits TRBD1 or TRBD2 (5 bases each). Germline assignment: CDR1 SGHRS and CDR2 YFSETQ. The CDR3 is 14 amino acids. Deletions cut 0 bases from V and 4 bases from J, with 7 bases between. CDR3 DNA sequence: TGCGCCAGCAGCTTGGTAGGGACCACCGGGGAGCTGTTTTTT. This codes for CASSLVGTTGELFF.

The chain employs TRBV6-2 or TRBV6-3 and TRBJ1-2, with a weak D call TRBD1 (6 bases). The CDR3 is made up of 15 amino acids. Germline V gene data show CDR1 as MNHEY and CDR2 as SVGEGT. Trimming pared 4 bases from V and 7 bases from J, leaving 19 bases between. The CDR3 region is CASSWTDGALSGYTF. The CDR3 region has the DNA TGTGCCAGCAGTTGGACAGATGGGGCTCTATCTGGCTACACCTTC.

Only a few counts were recorded for this clonotype. The chain uses TRBV20-1 and TRBJ2-7; TRBD2 matches at 7 bases. The CDR3 covers 13 residues. CDR1 is DFQATT and CDR2 is SNEGSKA in the germline V gene (reference sequence). Trimming took 6 bases from V and 3 from J; bases not matched to a gene: 8. CDR3 sequence reads: CSATPSGSYEQYF. DNA of the CDR3: TGCAGTGCGACCCCTAGCGGAAGCTACGAGCAGTACTTC.

This clonotype has at least ten counts. The chain couples TRBV2 to TRBJ2-1; D unresolved. The CDR3 sequence is 13 residues long. Germline V gives CDR1 SNHLY, CDR2 FYNNEI. The V end was cut by 4 bases, the J end by 7 bases, with 11 bases between. The CDR3: CASSGLVGNEQFF. CDR3 DNA: TGTGCCAGCAGTGGGTTGGTAGGGAATGAGCAGTTCTTC.

This clonotype is deemed medium-sized. The chain carries TRBV5-1 and TRBJ2-7, with D perhaps TRBD1 (6 bases). V gave up 1 base and J gave up 0 bases, with 11 bases separating them. Germline values: CDR1 SGHRS, CDR2 YFSETQ. The CDR3 covers 15 residues. As DNA, the CDR3 is TGCGCCAGCAGCTTGACAGGGCAGGACTCCTACGAGCAGTACTTC. Its protein product is CASSLTGQDSYEQYF.